This T cell receptor beta chain is drawn from a study of blood T cell repertoires in COVID-19. Whole-study context: Material from acute and convalescent COVID-19 was sourced from the United States, Italy and Spain.

Here immunoSEQ multiplex PCR was the method, and the copy in TCRdb shows in-frame clones only, minus some. Here the sample spans about 180,000 clones, less than 85% being singletons. Clinical history reported by participants formed the basis on which cohorts were assigned. Two negative PCRs, clearance, or symptom resolution were required of recovered Cohort 3 donors. V was shortened by 8 bases and J by 2 bases, with 12 bases between the two germline ends. CDR1 and CDR2 from the germline V gene are SNHLY and FYNNEI. The CDR3 has 13 amino acids. Sequencing was performed on PBMCs or T cells enriched from blood (not recorded which). The chain recombines TRBV2 with TRBJ1-2; the D gene is possibly TRBD1 (6 bases). The TCR was taken from a man aged 55 to 70 who had recovered from COVID-19. CDR3 nucleotides: TGTGCCAGCCGGGACACGGAAAACTATGGCTACACCTTC. Encoded protein: CASRDTENYGYTF.